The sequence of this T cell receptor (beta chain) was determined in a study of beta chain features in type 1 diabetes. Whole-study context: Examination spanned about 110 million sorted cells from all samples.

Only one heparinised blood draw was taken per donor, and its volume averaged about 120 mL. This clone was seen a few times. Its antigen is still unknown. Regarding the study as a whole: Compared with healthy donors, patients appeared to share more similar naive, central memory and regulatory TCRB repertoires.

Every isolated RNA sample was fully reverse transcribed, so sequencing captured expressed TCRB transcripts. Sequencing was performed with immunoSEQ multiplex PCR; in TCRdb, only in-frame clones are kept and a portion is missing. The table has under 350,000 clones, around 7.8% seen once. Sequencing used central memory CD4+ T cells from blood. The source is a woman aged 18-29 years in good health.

The CDR3 loop reads CASRNAYGDTQYF. CDR3 coding DNA: TGTGCCAGTAGGAATGCTTACGGGGATACGCAGTATTTT. V gene TRBV19 combines with J gene TRBJ2-3; D gene unclear. The germline CDR1 and CDR2 sequences are LNHDA and SQIVND (reference sequence). V was trimmed by 6 bases and J by 6 bases, leaving 13 bases between them. The CDR3 totals 13 residues.